These 14 T cell receptor beta chains came from one sample sequenced in a study of cytomegalovirus exposure and HLA in healthy donors. 13 Jbeta primers and 60 Vbeta primers were used for the PCR. TCRdb's table, derived via immunoSEQ multiplex PCR, lists solely in-frame clones and lacks some. The top ten clones hold about 2.2% of a sample with under 95,000 clones, approximately 82% of them seen once. Sequenced: PBMCs. Every receptor here comes from a man aged 40-55 years in good health and CMV-seronegative.

The gene calls are TRBV14 and TRBJ2-1; D unclear. CDR1 and CDR2 (germline): SGHDN, FVKESK. Trimming stripped 4 bases from V and 5 bases from J, with 9 bases between. This CDR3 region has 13 residues. DNA for the CDR3: TGTGCCAGCAGCCTGCGGTCTAACAATGAGCAGTTCTTC. The encoded protein is CASSLRSNNEQFF. Full variable domain (missing parts from reference TRBV14 and TRBJ2-1): EAGVTQFPSHSVIEKGQTVTLRCDPISGHDNLYWYRRVMGKEIKFLLHFVKESKQDESGMPNNRFLAERTGGTYSTLKVQPAELEDSGVYFCASSLRSNNEQFFGPGTRLTVL.

The V and J genes are TRBV29-1 and TRBJ1-5; D call uncertain. Germline V CDR1 and CDR2: SQVTM, ANQGSEA. This CDR3 has 13 residues. V lost 4 bases, J lost 1 base, and 8 bases lay in between. CDR3: CSVGQRSNQPQHF. The CDR3 DNA sequence: TGCAGCGTTGGGCAGCGGAGCAATCAGCCCCAGCATTTT.

The chain uses TRBV6-6 and TRBJ1-2, with a tentative D call TRBD1 (5 bases). V dropped 7 bases and J dropped 8 bases, with 17 bases sitting between them. Germline CDR1 and CDR2: MNHNY and SVGAGI (reference sequence). The CDR3 totals 13 residues. The CDR3 region is CASTSGQLKGYTF. DNA of the CDR3: TGTGCCAGCACCTCAGGACAATTGAAAGGCTACACCTTC.

The chain is built from TRBV30 and TRBJ2-7; 7 bases map to TRBD1. V dropped 1 base and J dropped 4; count of bases not matched to a gene: 4. The V gene's germline CDR1 is GTSNPN and CDR2 SVGIG (reference sequence). This CDR3 has 13 residues. CDR3 sequence (DNA): TGTGCCTGGAGTGGACAGGGACCATACGAGCAGTACTTC. It codes for CAWSGQGPYEQYF.

The V gene is TRBV30, the J gene TRBJ1-5; 9 bases fit TRBD1. The CDR3 has 13 amino acids. Germline values: CDR1 GTSNPN, CDR2 SVGIG (reference sequence). The V segment lost 8 bases and the J segment 5 bases; nucleotides outside the gene matches: 7. The CDR3: CAAGQGVDQPQHF. CDR3 nucleotide sequence: TGTGCCGCGGGACAGGGTGTAGATCAGCCCCAGCATTTT.

The rearrangement joins TRBV28 to TRBJ2-7, with 11 nucleotides matching TRBD2. The germline V gene has CDR1 MDHEN and CDR2 SYDVKM. V was clipped by 2 bases and J by 4 bases; unmatched bases: 1. The length of the CDR3 is 14 residues. This chain's CDR3 is CASSLLAGGYEQYF. CDR3 in DNA: TGTGCCAGCAGTTTACTAGCGGGAGGATACGAGCAGTACTTC.

As to this clone: Other nucleotide sequences from this sample produce the same CDR3. The rearrangement uses TRBV5-6 and TRBJ2-7, with 8 bases matching TRBD1. The CDR3 consists of 14 residues. Unmatched junction bases numbered 3, after V lost 0 bases and J lost 4 bases. Per the germline V gene, CDR1 is SGHDT and CDR2 is YYEEEE. In DNA, the CDR3 is TGTGCCAGCAGCTTGGGGCAGGGGGCGTACGAGCAGTACTTC. Translation: CASSLGQGAYEQYF.

The chain employs TRBV5-4 and TRBJ2-2; 7 bases are shared with TRBD1. V was pared by 2 bases and J by 4 bases, with 5 bases of the junction left unmatched. Germline V lookup: CDR1 SGHNT, CDR2 YYREEE (reference sequence). The CDR3 runs to 15 residues. The CDR3 DNA reads as TGTGCCAGCAGCTTAAAACAGGGGTTCACCGGGGAGCTGTTTTTT. Translation: CASSLKQGFTGELFF.

The V gene is TRBV2, the J gene TRBJ1-5; TRBD1 agrees at 11 bases. Trimming removed 7 bases from V and 7 bases from J; junction bases left unmatched: 3. This CDR3 contains 13 residues. The germline V gene has CDR1 SNHLY and CDR2 FYNNEI. The CDR3 loop reads CASTGQGAQPQHF. The CDR3 DNA follows: TGTGCCAGCACTGGACAGGGGGCCCAGCCCCAGCATTTT.

The J gene is TRBJ1-2, the V gene TRBV6-6, with 7 bases aligning to TRBD1. This CDR3 spans 15 amino acids. Germline V gene lookup returns CDR1 MNHNY and CDR2 SVGAGI (reference sequence). The junction had 7 bases not matched to a gene; V was cut back by 0 bases and J by 6 bases. In DNA form, the CDR3 reads TGTGCCAGCAGTTACTCGGTGGTAGGGACAGATGGCTACACCTTC. This translates into CASSYSVVGTDGYTF.

The chain is built from TRBV5-8 and TRBJ1-1; D may be TRBD1 (6 bases). V shed 3 bases and J shed 1 base, with 13 bases lying between them. The CDR3 has 15 residues. Germline CDR1 and CDR2: SGHTS and YDEGEE. The CDR3 protein is CASSSWGQTNTEAFF. DNA for the CDR3: TGTGCCAGCAGCTCCTGGGGACAAACGAACACTGAAGCTTTCTTT. Variable domain in full (rest from reference TRBV5-8 and TRBJ1-1): EAGVTQSPTHLIKTRGQQATLRCSPISGHTSVYWYQQALGLGLQFLLWYDEGEERNRGNFPPRFSGRQFPNYSSELNVNALELEDSALYLCASSSWGQTNTEAFFGQGTRLTVV.

The J gene is TRBJ1-1, the V gene TRBV5-8, with D uncertain. CDR1 SGHTS and CDR2 YDEGEE come from the germline V gene. V was clipped by 2 bases and J by 5 bases, with 13 bases between them. This CDR3 is 14 amino acids long. CDR3 amino acids: CASSFEQAPTEAFF. CDR3 sequence (DNA): TGTGCCAGCAGCTTCGAGCAGGCCCCAACTGAAGCTTTCTTT.

J is TRBJ1-4 and V is TRBV28; a weak D match, TRBD1 (6 bases). In germline, CDR1 is MDHEN, CDR2 SYDVKM. The CDR3 is 16 residues long. V was pared by 9 bases and J by 3 bases, with 20 bases between. The CDR3 here is CASLSAGETSNEKLFF. In DNA, the CDR3 is TGTGCCAGTCTTTCGGCAGGGGAGACGTCTAATGAAAAACTGTTTTTT.

The sample holds one count of this clone. The chain couples TRBV2 to TRBJ2-7; 7 nucleotides match TRBD1. The CDR3 sequence is 14 residues long. Germline V gene lookup returns CDR1 SNHLY and CDR2 FYNNEI. With V trimmed by 6 bases and J by 2 bases, 7 bases remained unmatched. CDR3 sequence (DNA): TGTGCCAGCAGATCGGGACAGATTCCCTACGAGCAGTACTTC. Translation gives CASRSGQIPYEQYF.